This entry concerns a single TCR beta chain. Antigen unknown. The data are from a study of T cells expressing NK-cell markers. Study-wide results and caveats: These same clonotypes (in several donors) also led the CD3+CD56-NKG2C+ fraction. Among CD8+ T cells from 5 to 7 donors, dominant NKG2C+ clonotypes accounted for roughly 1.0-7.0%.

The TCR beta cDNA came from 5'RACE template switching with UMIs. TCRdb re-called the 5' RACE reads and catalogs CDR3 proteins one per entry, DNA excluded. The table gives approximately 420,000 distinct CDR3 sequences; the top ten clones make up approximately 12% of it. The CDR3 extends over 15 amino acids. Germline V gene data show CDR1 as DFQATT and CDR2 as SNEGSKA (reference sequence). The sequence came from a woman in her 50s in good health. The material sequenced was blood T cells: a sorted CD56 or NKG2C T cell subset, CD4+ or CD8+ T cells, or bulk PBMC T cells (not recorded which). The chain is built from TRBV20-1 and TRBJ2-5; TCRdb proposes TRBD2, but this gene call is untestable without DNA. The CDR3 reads CSAKYSGNSGQTQYF.